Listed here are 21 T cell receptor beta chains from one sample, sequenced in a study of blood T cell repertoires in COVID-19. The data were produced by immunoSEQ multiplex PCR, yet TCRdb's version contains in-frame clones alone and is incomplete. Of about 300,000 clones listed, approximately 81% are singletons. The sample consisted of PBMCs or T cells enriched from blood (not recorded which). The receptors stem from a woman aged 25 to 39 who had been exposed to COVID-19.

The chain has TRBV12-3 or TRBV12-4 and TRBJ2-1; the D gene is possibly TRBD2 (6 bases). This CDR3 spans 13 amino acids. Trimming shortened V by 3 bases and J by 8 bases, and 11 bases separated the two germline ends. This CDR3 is CASSFMEGHEQFF. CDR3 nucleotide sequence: TGTGCCAGCAGTTTCATGGAGGGCCATGAGCAGTTCTTC.

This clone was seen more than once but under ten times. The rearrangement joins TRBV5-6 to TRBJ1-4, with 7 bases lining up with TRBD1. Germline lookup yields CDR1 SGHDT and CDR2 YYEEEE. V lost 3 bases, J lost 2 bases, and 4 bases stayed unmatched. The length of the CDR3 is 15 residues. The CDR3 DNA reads TGTGCCAGCAGCTCGATACAGGGGACTAATGAAAAACTGTTTTTT. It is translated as CASSSIQGTNEKLFF.

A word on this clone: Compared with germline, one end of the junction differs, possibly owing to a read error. DNA of the CDR3: TGTGCCAGCAGTTTAGGACAGGGTTCTTCACCCCTCCACTTT. Translating gives CASSLGQGSSPLHF. This sequence joins TRBV7-9 and TRBJ1-6, with TRBD1 identical over 8 bases. CDR1 and CDR2 (germline): SEHNR, FQNEAQ (reference sequence). The CDR3 length is 14 residues. The full variable domain, its missing parts supplied by reference TRBV7-9 and TRBJ1-6, is DTGVSQNPRHKITKRGQNVTFRCDPISEHNRLYWYRQTLGQGPEFLTYFQNEAQLEKSRLLSDRFSAERPKGSFSTLEIQRTEQGDSAMYLCASSLGQGSSPLHFGNGTRLTVT.

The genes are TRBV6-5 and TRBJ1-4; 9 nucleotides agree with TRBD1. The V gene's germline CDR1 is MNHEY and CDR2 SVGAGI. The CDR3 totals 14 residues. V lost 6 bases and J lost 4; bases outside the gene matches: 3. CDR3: CASSWTGVNEKLFF. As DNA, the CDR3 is TGTGCCAGCAGCTGGACAGGGGTTAATGAAAAACTGTTTTTT.

For the CDR3, the DNA is TGTGCCAGCAGCGGGTCAGGCTCCTATAATTCACCCCTCCACTTT. It specifies CASSGSGSYNSPLHF. The rearrangement uses TRBV7-2 and TRBJ1-6; D gene uncertain. Germline V gives CDR1 SGHTA, CDR2 FQGNSA. The CDR3 is made up of 15 amino acids. Trimming removed 5 bases from V and 0 bases from J, with 8 bases in between. Full variable domain (missing parts from reference TRBV7-2 and TRBJ1-6): GAGVSQSPSNKVTEKGKDVELRCDPISGHTALYWYRQSLGQGLEFLIYFQGNSAPDKSGLPSDRFSAERTGGSVSTLTIQRTQQEDSAVYLCASSGSGSYNSPLHFGNGTRLTVT.

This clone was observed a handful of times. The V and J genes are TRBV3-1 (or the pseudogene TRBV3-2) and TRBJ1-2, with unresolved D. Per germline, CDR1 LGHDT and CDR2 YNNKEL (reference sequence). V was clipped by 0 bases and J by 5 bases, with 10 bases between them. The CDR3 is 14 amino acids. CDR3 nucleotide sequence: TGTGCCAGCAGCCAAGATCCGGGGAGGTATGGCTACACCTTC. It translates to CASSQDPGRYGYTF.

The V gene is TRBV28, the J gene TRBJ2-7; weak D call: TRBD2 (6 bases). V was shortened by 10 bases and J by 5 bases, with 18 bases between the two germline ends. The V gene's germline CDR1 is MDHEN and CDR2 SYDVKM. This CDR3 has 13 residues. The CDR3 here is CATKAGRENEQYF. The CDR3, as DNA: TGTGCCACCAAGGCGGGGAGAGAGAACGAGCAGTACTTC. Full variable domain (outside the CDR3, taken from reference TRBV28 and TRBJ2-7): DVKVTQSSRYLVKRTGEKVFLECVQDMDHENMFWYRQDPGLGLRLIYFSYDVKMKEKGDIPEGYSVSREKKERFSLILESASTNQTSMYLCATKAGRENEQYFGPGTRLTVT.

Here the CDR3 DNA reads TGCGCCAGCAGCTTGTCGAGGGGGGGCTACACCTTC. It yields the protein CASSLSRGGYTF. The rearrangement uses TRBV5-1 and TRBJ1-2, with D perhaps matching TRBD1 (6 bases). Germline CDR1 SGHRS, CDR2 YFSETQ. The CDR3 loop spans 12 amino acids. V shed 1 base and J shed 8 bases, with 9 bases lying between them.

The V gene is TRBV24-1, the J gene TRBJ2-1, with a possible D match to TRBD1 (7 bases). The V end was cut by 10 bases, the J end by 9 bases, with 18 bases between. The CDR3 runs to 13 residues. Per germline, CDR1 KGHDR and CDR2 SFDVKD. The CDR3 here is CATNDREVGEQFF. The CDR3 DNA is TGTGCCACAAATGACAGGGAGGTCGGTGAGCAGTTCTTC.

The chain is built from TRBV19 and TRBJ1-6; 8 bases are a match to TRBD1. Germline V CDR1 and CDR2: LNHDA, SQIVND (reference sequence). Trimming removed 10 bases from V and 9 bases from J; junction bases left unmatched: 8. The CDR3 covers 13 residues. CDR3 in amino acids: CATQGAKGSPLHF. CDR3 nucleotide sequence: TGTGCCACCCAGGGGGCAAAGGGTTCACCCCTCCACTTT.

The CDR3 nucleotides are TGTGCCAGCAGTGAAGTCATCTCTGCGTACCAAGAGACCCAGTACTTC. Protein: CASSEVISAYQETQYF. V usage is TRBV2 and J usage is TRBJ2-5; D is unresolved. In germline, CDR1 is SNHLY, CDR2 FYNNEI. Trimming stripped 1 base from V and 0 bases from J, with 12 bases between. This CDR3 spans 16 amino acids.

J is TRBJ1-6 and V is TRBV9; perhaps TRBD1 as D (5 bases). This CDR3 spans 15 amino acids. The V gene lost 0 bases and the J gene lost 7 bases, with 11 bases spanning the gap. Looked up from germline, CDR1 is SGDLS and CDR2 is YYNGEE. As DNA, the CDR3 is TGTGCCAGCAGCGTAGGACGTGGGGGGAATTCACCCCTCCACTTT. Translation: CASSVGRGGNSPLHF.

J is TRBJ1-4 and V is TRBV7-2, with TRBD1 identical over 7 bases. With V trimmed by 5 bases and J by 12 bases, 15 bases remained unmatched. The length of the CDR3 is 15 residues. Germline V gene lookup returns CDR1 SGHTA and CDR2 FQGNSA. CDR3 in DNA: TGTGCCAGCAGCCCCCGACAGGGAGGTAGTGGGGAACTGTTTTTT. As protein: CASSPRQGGSGELFF.

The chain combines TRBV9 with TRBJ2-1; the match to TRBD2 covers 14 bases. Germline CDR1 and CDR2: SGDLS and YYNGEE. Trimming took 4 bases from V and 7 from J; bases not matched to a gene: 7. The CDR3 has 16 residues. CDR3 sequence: CASSTSGTSGSNEQFF. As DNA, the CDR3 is TGTGCCAGCAGCACATCCGGGACTAGCGGGAGTAATGAGCAGTTCTTC.

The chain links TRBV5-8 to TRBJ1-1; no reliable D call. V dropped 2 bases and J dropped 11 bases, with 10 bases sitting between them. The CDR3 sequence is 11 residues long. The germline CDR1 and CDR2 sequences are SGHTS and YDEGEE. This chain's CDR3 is CASSLPLLAFF. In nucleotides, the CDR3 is TGTGCCAGCAGCTTACCACTTTTGGCTTTCTTT.

In DNA, the CDR3 is TGTGCCAGCAGCCCCGACCCCCGACAGAGCGGAAACACCATATATTTT. Its protein product is CASSPDPRQSGNTIYF. The chain is built from TRBV7-2 and TRBJ1-3, with D possibly being TRBD1 (5 bases). The V and J ends lost 5 bases and 4 bases respectively, with 18 bases between them. The length of the CDR3 is 16 residues. Germline V gives CDR1 SGHTA, CDR2 FQGNSA.

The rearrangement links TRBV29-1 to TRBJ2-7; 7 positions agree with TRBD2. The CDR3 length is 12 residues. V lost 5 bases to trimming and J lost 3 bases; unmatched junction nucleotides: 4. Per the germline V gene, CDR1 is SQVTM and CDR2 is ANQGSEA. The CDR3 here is CSVTAGLYEQYF. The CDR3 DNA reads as TGCAGCGTTACAGCGGGGCTCTACGAGCAGTACTTC.

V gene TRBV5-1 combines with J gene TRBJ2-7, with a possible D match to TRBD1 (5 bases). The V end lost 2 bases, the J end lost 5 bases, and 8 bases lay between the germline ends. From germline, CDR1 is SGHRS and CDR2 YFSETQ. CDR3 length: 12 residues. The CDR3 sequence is CASSFRANEQYF. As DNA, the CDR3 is TGCGCCAGCAGCTTCAGGGCTAACGAGCAGTACTTC. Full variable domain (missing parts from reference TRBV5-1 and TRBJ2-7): KAGVTQTPRYLIKTRGQQVTLSCSPISGHRSVSWYQQTPGQGLQFLFEYFSETQRNKGNFPGRFSGRQFSNSRSEMNVSTLELGDSALYLCASSFRANEQYFGPGTRLTVT.

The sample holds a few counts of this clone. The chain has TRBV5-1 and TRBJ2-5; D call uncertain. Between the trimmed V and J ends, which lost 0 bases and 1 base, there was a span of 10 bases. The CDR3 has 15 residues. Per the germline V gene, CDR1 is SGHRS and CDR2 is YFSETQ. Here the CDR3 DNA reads TGCGCCAGCAGCTTGGTAGAGAATTTCCAAGAGACCCAGTACTTC. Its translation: CASSLVENFQETQYF.

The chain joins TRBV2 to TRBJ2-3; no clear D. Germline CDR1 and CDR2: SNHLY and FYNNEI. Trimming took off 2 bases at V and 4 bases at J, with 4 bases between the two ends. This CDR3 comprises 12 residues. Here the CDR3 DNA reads TGTGCCAGCAGTGAACGGTCAGATACGCAGTATTTT. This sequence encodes CASSERSDTQYF.

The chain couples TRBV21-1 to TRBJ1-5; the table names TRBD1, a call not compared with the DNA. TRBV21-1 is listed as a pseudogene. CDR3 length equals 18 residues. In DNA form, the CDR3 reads TGTGCCAGCAGCAATGGGGGCCCGGGACAGGGAGAACATCAGCCCCAGCATTTT. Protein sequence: CASSNGGPGQGEHQPQHF.